This T cell receptor beta chain came from a study of cytomegalovirus exposure and HLA in healthy donors. Study-wide results and limits: What a later analysis reportedly showed was that an Asian-associated ancestry cluster had fewer N-insertions than the 666-donor mean.

As regards this clone: Its antigen is not known.

PCR involved 60 Vbeta and 13 Jbeta primers. Profiled with immunoSEQ multiplex PCR; TCRdb holds only in-frame clones, not every one. Of around 100,000 clones in the sample, over 70% are singletons; the top ten hold approximately 4.3%. The sequence was collected from a man aged 45-65 years in good health and CMV-seropositive. Sequenced: PBMCs.

CDR3 amino acids: CASSLSIVLGTDTQYF. The DNA of the CDR3 is TGTGCCAGCAGTTTATCCATAGTCCTGGGCACAGATACGCAGTATTTT. The chain joins TRBV27 to TRBJ2-3; D not resolved. Trimming cost V 0 bases and J 1 base, with 11 bases left between them. The CDR3 runs to 16 residues. Germline assignment: CDR1 MNHEY and CDR2 SMNVEV (reference sequence).